One sample yielded the 32 T cell receptor beta chains listed below, sequenced in a study of T cells in Graves' hyperthyroidism and ophthalmopathy. TCR beta CDR3 region amplification was performed from RNA transcripts. Carried out on the TCR CDR3, a first-round RT-PCR used the HTBI primer set. TCRdb reprocessed the multiplex PCR reads via MiXCR and lists one record per CDR3 protein. The sample yields more than 600,000 distinct CDR3 sequences, roughly 15% seen once. Sequencing used blood. These TCRs come from a man between 18 and 35 years old with Graves' hyperthyroidism.

This sequence joins TRBV19 and TRBJ1-2; 11 bases are a match to TRBD1. Per the germline V gene, CDR1 is LNHDA and CDR2 is SQIVND (reference sequence). V shed 5 bases and J 7 bases; nucleotides not matched to a gene: 6. The CDR3 runs 14 residues. As DNA, the CDR3 is TGTGCCAGTAGTCTCGGGACAGGGGGGGCTGGCTACACCTTC. Protein: CASSLGTGGAGYTF.

In this sample, this clonotype turned up a few times. The V call is TRBV12-3 or TRBV12-4, the J call TRBJ2-2; D possibly corresponds to TRBD2 (5 bases). CDR3 length equals 15 residues. V gave up 7 bases and J gave up 4 bases, with 16 bases separating them. Written as DNA, the CDR3 is TGTGCCAGCACCACGGAGGAGGCGGGCACCGGGGAGCTGTTTTTT. Amino acid sequence: CASTTEEAGTGELFF.

This clonotype was seen many times. The chain has TRBV20-1 and TRBJ2-1, with 11 bases identical to TRBD2. The CDR3 is 16 residues long. CDR1 and CDR2 (germline): DFQATT, SNEGSKA (reference sequence). Unmatched junction bases numbered 11, after V lost 7 bases and J lost 3 bases. CDR3 residues: CSVSSGRAQVYNEQFF. CDR3 in DNA: TGCAGTGTAAGTAGCGGGAGGGCCCAGGTCTACAATGAGCAGTTCTTC.

The rearrangement joins TRBV6-1 to TRBJ2-5; TRBD2 matches 8 bases. V dropped 6 bases and J dropped 2; count of bases not matched to a gene: 5. The germline CDR1 and CDR2 sequences are MNHNS and SASEGT. The CDR3 has 14 amino acids. The CDR3 sequence is CASSPGRGQETQYF. DNA for the CDR3: TGTGCCAGCAGCCCCGGGAGGGGACAAGAGACCCAGTACTTC.

This clonotype was seen a handful of times. The V gene is TRBV7-3, the J gene TRBJ2-4; possible D gene TRBD1, 6 bases. The V gene lost 5 bases and the J gene lost 0 bases, with 26 bases spanning the gap. CDR3 length: 20 amino acids. Per the germline V gene, CDR1 is SGHTA and CDR2 is FQGTGA. The CDR3 sequence: CASSLPVDSTQSLAKNIQYF. The DNA of the CDR3 is TGTGCCAGCAGCCTGCCCGTGGACAGTACACAATCCCTAGCCAAAAACATTCAGTACTTC.

The rearrangement joins TRBV18 to TRBJ2-7; TRBD1 is a possible D gene (5 bases). The CDR3 spans 14 residues. V was pared by 3 bases and J by 5 bases, with 14 bases between. The germline gives CDR1 KGHSH, CDR2 LQKENI. As DNA, the CDR3 is TGTGCCAGCTCACCTCCAGGGATCTTGGACGAGCAGTACTTC. Amino acids: CASSPPGILDEQYF.

The V and J genes are TRBV20-1 and TRBJ2-7; D is possibly TRBD2 (6 bases). V was pared by 3 bases and J by 7 bases, with 13 bases between. CDR3 length equals 12 residues. The germline V gene has CDR1 DFQATT and CDR2 SNEGSKA (reference sequence). The CDR3 region is CSARRDRWEQYF. DNA of the CDR3: TGCAGTGCTAGGCGGGATCGTTGGGAGCAGTACTTC.

The chain uses TRBV19 and TRBJ2-7; 10 nucleotides match TRBD2. This CDR3 region has 15 residues. Trimming removed 5 bases from V and 2 bases from J; junction bases left unmatched: 6. The germline CDR1 and CDR2 sequences are LNHDA and SQIVND (reference sequence). This CDR3 is CASSASGSGAYEQYF. The CDR3 coding sequence is TGTGCCAGTAGTGCTAGCGGGAGTGGCGCCTACGAGCAGTACTTC.

This clonotype was detected only a few times. The junction departs from germline at one end; a sequencing error may be responsible. The V call is TRBV7-9, the J call TRBJ1-1, with D uncertain. The CDR3 has 12 amino acids. Germline lookup yields CDR1 SEHNR and CDR2 FQNEAQ (reference sequence). CDR3 in amino acids: CASSSVIMGALF. The CDR3, as DNA: TGTGCCAGCAGCTCAGTTATTATGGGAGCTCTCTTT. The variable domain in full, with the rest retrieved from reference TRBV7-9 and TRBJ1-1, is DTGVSQNPRHKITKRGQNVTFRCDPISEHNRLYWYRQTLGQGPEFLTYFQNEAQLEKSRLLSDRFSAERPKGSFSTLEIQRTEQGDSAMYLCASSSVIMGALFGQGTRLTVV.

This clonotype appeared a few times. The chain employs TRBV29-1 and TRBJ2-7, with 10 bases matching TRBD2. The V segment lost 7 bases and the J segment 4 bases; nucleotides outside the gene matches: 7. CDR3 length: 13 amino acids. Germline V CDR1 and CDR2: SQVTM, ANQGSEA. In nucleotides, the CDR3 is TGCAGCGGATCAGCGGGAGGGCGGTACGAGCAGTACTTC. Translated, it gives CSGSAGGRYEQYF.

Comments on this clonotype: At one end the junction does not follow the germline gene, possibly because of a read error. The chain is built from TRBV29-1 and TRBJ2-2, with 7 bases identical to TRBD2. The CDR3 extends over 14 amino acids. Germline CDR1 SQVTM, CDR2 ANQGSEA. CDR3 in DNA: TGCAGCCCTAAGGGGCGGGAGAACGCCGGGGAGCTGTTTTTT. It is translated as CSPKGRENAGELFF.

The V call is TRBV29-1, the J call TRBJ2-1; no definite D call. The CDR3 extends over 12 amino acids. Trimming took 6 bases from V and 6 from J, leaving 12 bases between them. Germline CDR1 is SQVTM and CDR2 is ANQGSEA. This chain's CDR3 is CSVLPSINEQFF. CDR3 sequence (DNA): TGCAGCGTCCTTCCCAGTATCAATGAGCAGTTCTTC.

The chain couples TRBV24-1 to TRBJ1-2, with 9 bases identical to TRBD1. V lost 2 bases and J lost 2; bases outside the gene matches: 5. CDR3 length: 16 amino acids. The germline V gene encodes CDR1 KGHDR and CDR2 SFDVKD. Here the CDR3 reads CATSDSLGQGNYGYTF. DNA for the CDR3: TGTGCCACCAGTGATTCCCTGGGACAGGGCAACTATGGCTACACCTTC.

The sample holds a few counts of this clonotype. The V call is TRBV18, the J call TRBJ2-7; 9 bases are shared with TRBD2. The germline V gene encodes CDR1 KGHSH and CDR2 LQKENI. Trimming cost V 3 bases and J 4 bases; bases outside gene matches: 7. The CDR3 has 15 amino acids. CDR3 coding DNA: TGTGCCAGCTCACCGCGGCTAGCGGGAAAATACGAGCAGTACTTC. Amino acid sequence: CASSPRLAGKYEQYF. The full variable domain, with the rest looked up from reference TRBV18 and TRBJ2-7, is NAGVMQNPRHLVRRRGQEARLRCSPMKGHSHVYWYRQLPEEGLKFMVYLQKENIIDESGMPKERFSAEFPKEGPSILRIQQVVRGDSAAYFCASSPRLAGKYEQYFGPGTRLTVT.

This clonotype was observed many times. The V and J genes are TRBV12-3 or TRBV12-4 and TRBJ2-4, with D hard to call. The CDR3 has 17 amino acids. The V end was cut by 3 bases, the J end by 0 bases, with 15 bases between. CDR3 bases: TGTGCCAGCAGTTTGAAGGGCGGAGTGGGAGCCAAAAACATTCAGTACTTC. Residues: CASSLKGGVGAKNIQYF.

V gene TRBV5-1 combines with J gene TRBJ2-7; possible D gene TRBD2, 6 bases. V lost 7 bases, J lost 3 bases, and 11 bases lay in between. Germline V lookup: CDR1 SGHRS, CDR2 YFSETQ. The CDR3 length is 12 residues. The CDR3 sequence is CASGSGGYEQYF. The CDR3 nucleotides are TGCGCCAGCGGCTCCGGGGGCTACGAGCAGTACTTC.

This clonotype was detected a few times. This chain links TRBV28 with TRBJ1-3, with no clear D. CDR1 is MDHEN, CDR2 SYDVKM, per germline. CDR3 size: 11 residues. V shed 1 base and J shed 10 bases, with 5 bases lying between them. CDR3 sequence: CASSLLETIYF. CDR3 bases: TGTGCCAGCAGTTTATTGGAGACCATATATTTT.

This clonotype has ten or more counts. V is TRBV28 and J is TRBJ2-3; no firm D call. This CDR3 is 15 amino acids long. V lost 6 bases to trimming and J lost 4 bases, with 17 bases between them. The germline gives CDR1 MDHEN, CDR2 SYDVKM. The CDR3 sequence: CASRSPGPPADTQYF. The CDR3 DNA reads TGTGCCAGCAGGTCTCCCGGGCCCCCGGCAGATACGCAGTATTTT.

There are a few counts of this clonotype. The V call is TRBV10-3, the J call TRBJ1-4; no clear D gene. This CDR3 region has 14 residues. Looked up from germline, CDR1 is ENHRY and CDR2 is SYGVKD. The germline V and J ends were trimmed by 0 bases and 5 bases, with 7 bases remaining between them. In nucleotides, the CDR3 is TGTGCCATCAGTGAGTCTCTGGGGAATGAAAAACTGTTTTTT. As protein: CAISESLGNEKLFF.

The chain links TRBV5-5 to TRBJ1-4, with D maybe TRBD1 (5 bases). Germline loops: CDR1 SGHKS, CDR2 YYEKEE (reference sequence). Trimming took 4 bases from V and 5 from J, leaving 18 bases between them. The CDR3 contains 16 residues. CDR3 DNA sequence: TGTGCCAGCAGCATACACGGTGGGGCTTCGAATGAAAAACTGTTTTTT. It specifies CASSIHGGASNEKLFF.

This clonotype was detected a few times. The chain links TRBV18 to TRBJ2-6, with D possibly matching TRBD1 (6 bases). CDR3 size: 15 residues. Germline CDR1 and CDR2: KGHSH and LQKENI. V was shortened by 2 bases and J by 15 bases, with 20 bases between the two germline ends. DNA for the CDR3: TGTGCCAGCTCACCAAAGGGACACCCCCTGGCGGACCTGACTTTC. It specifies CASSPKGHPLADLTF.

CDR3 loop: CASALTRGPLTGELFF. The CDR3 bases are TGTGCTAGTGCCCTAACCCGGGGGCCTCTGACGGGGGAGCTGTTTTTT. The chain couples TRBV12-5 to TRBJ2-2; perhaps D is TRBD1 or TRBD2 (6 bases each). The CDR3 is made up of 16 amino acids. V was trimmed by 7 bases and J by 8 bases, leaving 23 bases between them. Per the germline V gene, CDR1 is LGHNT and CDR2 is FRNRAP.

The rearrangement links TRBV24-1 to TRBJ2-5; no clear D gene. The V end lost 3 bases, the J end lost 0 bases, and 10 bases lay between the germline ends. From germline, CDR1 is KGHDR and CDR2 SFDVKD. The CDR3 extends over 15 amino acids. The CDR3 protein is CATSDRHSYQETQYF. The CDR3 nucleotides read TGTGCCACCAGTGATCGGCACTCGTACCAAGAGACCCAGTACTTC.

Only a few counts were recorded for this clonotype. The genes are TRBV7-9 and TRBJ2-1; D may match TRBD1 or TRBD2 (5 bases each). V was shortened by 1 base and J by 7 bases, with 20 bases between the two germline ends. CDR1 is SEHNR and CDR2 is FQNEAQ in the germline V gene (reference sequence). The CDR3 loop spans 17 amino acids. The CDR3 loop reads CASSLGRSGTGRNEQFF. The CDR3 DNA is TGTGCCAGCAGCTTAGGCCGTTCCGGGACCGGAAGGAATGAGCAGTTCTTC.

This clonotype was recorded a few times. This rearrangement joins TRBV28 to TRBJ2-7, with 8 bases lining up with TRBD1. V lost 6 bases to trimming and J lost 5 bases; unmatched junction nucleotides: 9. CDR1 MDHEN and CDR2 SYDVKM come from the germline V gene. This CDR3 has 14 residues. The CDR3 sequence is CASRSGTGPNEQYF. CDR3 in DNA: TGTGCCAGCAGGTCCGGGACAGGCCCCAACGAGCAGTACTTC. The full variable domain, in which reference TRBV28 and TRBJ2-7 provide the parts outside the CDR3, is DVKVTQSSRYLVKRTGEKVFLECVQDMDHENMFWYRQDPGLGLRLIYFSYDVKMKEKGDIPEGYSVSREKKERFSLILESASTNQTSMYLCASRSGTGPNEQYFGPGTRLTVT.

In its sample, this clonotype was seen many times. The CDR3 loop is CSAGRQRSSYEQYF. Here the CDR3 DNA reads TGCAGTGCTGGGCGGCAGAGGAGCTCCTACGAGCAGTACTTC. The J gene is TRBJ2-7, the V gene TRBV20-1, with D unresolved. Germline CDR1 reads DFQATT; CDR2 reads SNEGSKA (reference sequence). This CDR3 comprises 14 residues. Trimming removed 5 bases from V and 0 bases from J, with 14 bases in between.

This clonotype was seen repeatedly, ten times or more. The rearrangement links TRBV6-1 to TRBJ2-3; possibly TRBD2 for D (5 bases). The CDR3 totals 14 residues. Germline V gene data show CDR1 as MNHNS and CDR2 as SASEGT. The germline V and J ends were trimmed by 8 bases and 7 bases, with 19 bases remaining between them. The CDR3 sequence: CASFASSRTHTQYF. The DNA of the CDR3 is TGTGCCAGCTTCGCTAGCTCTCGGACCCATACGCAGTATTTT.

This clonotype showed up just a few times. The V gene is TRBV20-1, the J gene TRBJ2-1, with TRBD1 as a possible D gene (5 bases). The V gene lost 0 bases and the J gene lost 1 base, with 13 bases spanning the gap. The germline gives CDR1 DFQATT, CDR2 SNEGSKA (reference sequence). The CDR3 is 16 amino acids. DNA of the CDR3: TGCAGTGCTAGAGATTGGGGCAGGCTTTCCTACAATGAGCAGTTCTTC. It encodes CSARDWGRLSYNEQFF.

This clonotype was picked up many times. The chain recombines TRBV28 with TRBJ2-6, with no clear D. CDR3 size: 13 residues. Trimming shortened V by 8 bases and J by 4 bases, and 9 bases separated the two germline ends. The germline V gene has CDR1 MDHEN and CDR2 SYDVKM. The DNA for the CDR3 is TGTGCCAGCGTTCTCTCAGGGGCCAACGTCCTGACTTTC. Amino acids: CASVLSGANVLTF.

This clonotype was seen repeatedly, ten times or more. V gene TRBV18 combines with J gene TRBJ1-1, with D possibly TRBD1 on 5 matching bases. The length of the CDR3 is 13 residues. The V gene lost 8 bases and the J gene lost 5 bases, with 15 bases spanning the gap. Germline lookup yields CDR1 KGHSH and CDR2 LQKENI. The CDR3 protein is CASARGGLTEAFF. In nucleotides, the CDR3 is TGTGCCAGCGCCCGGGGGGGGTTAACTGAAGCTTTCTTT.

V is TRBV9 and J is TRBJ2-7, with D hard to call. Trimming took 0 bases from V and 5 from J, leaving 15 bases between them. The CDR3 extends over 15 amino acids. Germline V gives CDR1 SGDLS, CDR2 YYNGEE. DNA of the CDR3: TGTGCCAGCAGCGTAGGGGTCTCCTGGCAGGACGAGCAGTACTTC. Amino acid sequence: CASSVGVSWQDEQYF.

The sample holds a few counts of this clonotype. The rearrangement links TRBV20-1 to TRBJ2-3; D is possibly TRBD1 or TRBD2 (5 bases each). Per germline, CDR1 DFQATT and CDR2 SNEGSKA (reference sequence). The V end was cut by 5 bases, the J end by 2 bases, with 11 bases between. This CDR3 has 13 amino acids. CDR3 amino acids: CSAGRDPTDTQYF. The CDR3 nucleotides are TGCAGTGCTGGTAGGGACCCCACAGATACGCAGTATTTT.